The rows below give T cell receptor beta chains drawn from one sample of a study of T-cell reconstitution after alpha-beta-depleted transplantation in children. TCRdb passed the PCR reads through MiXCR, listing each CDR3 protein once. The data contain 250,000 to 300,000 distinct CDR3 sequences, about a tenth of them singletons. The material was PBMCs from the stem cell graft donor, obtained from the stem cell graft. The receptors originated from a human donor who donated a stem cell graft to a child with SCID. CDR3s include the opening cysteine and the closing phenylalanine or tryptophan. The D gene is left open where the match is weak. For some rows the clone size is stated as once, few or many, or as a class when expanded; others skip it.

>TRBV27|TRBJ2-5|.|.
TGTGCCAGCAGTTTAGGGTTTGGAGAGACCCAGTACTTC
CASSLGFGETQYF
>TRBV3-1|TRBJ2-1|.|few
TGTGCCAGCAGCTTACGGTCGACATCGGAGCAGTTCTTC
CASSLRSTSEQFF
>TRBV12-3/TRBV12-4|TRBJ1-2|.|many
TGTGCCAGCAGTTTATCGGGTGCAGTTAACTATGGCTACACCTTC
CASSLSGAVNYGYTF
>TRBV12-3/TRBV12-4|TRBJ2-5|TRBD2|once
TGTGCCAGCAGTTCACGCGGGAGGGCAGGGGAGACCCAGTACTTC
CASSSRGRAGETQYF
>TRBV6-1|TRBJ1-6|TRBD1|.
TGTGCCAGCAGTGGACAGGGGGGGTTTTCACCCCTCCACTTT
CASSGQGGFSPLHF
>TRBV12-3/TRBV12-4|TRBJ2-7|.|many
TGTGCCAGCAGTTTAGAAGGGCTCCGCTACGAGCAGTACTTC
CASSLEGLRYEQYF
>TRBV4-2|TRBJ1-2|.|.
TGTGCCAGCAGCCAAGGGGATAACTATGGCTACACCTTC
CASSQGDNYGYTF
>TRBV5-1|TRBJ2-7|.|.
TGCGCCAGCAGCCCAGCGGACCTGTCCTACGAGCAGTACTTC
CASSPADLSYEQYF
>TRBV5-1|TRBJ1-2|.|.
TGCGCCAGCAGCTTTAGGGAAGGGGATGGCTACACCTTC
CASSFREGDGYTF
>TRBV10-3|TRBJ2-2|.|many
TGTGCCATCAGCCAGGCCGGGGAGCTGTTTTTT
CAISQAGELFF
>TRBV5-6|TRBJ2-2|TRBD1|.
TGTGCCAGCAGGAGACAGGGGGCGGACACCGGGGAGCTGTTTTTT
CASRRQGADTGELFF
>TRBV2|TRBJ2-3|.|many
TGTGCCAGCAGTTTGCGGAGCACAGATACGCAGTATTTT
CASSLRSTDTQYF
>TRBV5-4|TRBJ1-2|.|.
TGTGCCAGCAGCTCCATCAGGGGCTACACCTTC
CASSSIRGYTF
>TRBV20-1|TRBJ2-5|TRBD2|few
TGCAGTGCTGCCCCGAGCGGGGTGGGGTACTTC
CSAAPSGVGYF
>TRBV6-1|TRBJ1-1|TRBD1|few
TGTGCCAGCAGTCGACAGGGGGCTGAAACTGAAGCTTTCTTT
CASSRQGAETEAFF